The 30 T cell receptor beta chains in this list originate from one sample, sequenced in a study of beta chain features in type 1 diabetes. Expressed TCRB transcripts were sequenced because the entire RNA isolate underwent reverse transcription. Repertoires were generated with immunoSEQ multiplex PCR, while TCRdb's copy carries only in-frame clones and drops some. The sample gives almost 250,000 clones, 11% to 15% of which show up once; roughly 0.024% is in the top ten. The sample taken for sequencing was naive CD4+ T cells from blood. The receptors were sampled from a woman between 35 and 50 years old in good health.

This clone was detected a few times. The genes are TRBV5-1 and TRBJ2-7, with 11 bases identical to TRBD2. The ends lost 3 bases at V and 2 bases at J; junction bases unmatched: 4. Germline loops: CDR1 SGHRS, CDR2 YFSETQ. CDR3 size: 15 residues. CDR3 sequence (DNA): TGCGCCAGCAGCTCGTCGACTAGCGGGGCCTACGAGCAGTACTTC. Translating gives CASSSSTSGAYEQYF. The variable domain in full, with the rest retrieved from reference TRBV5-1 and TRBJ2-7, is KAGVTQTPRYLIKTRGQQVTLSCSPISGHRSVSWYQQTPGQGLQFLFEYFSETQRNKGNFPGRFSGRQFSNSRSEMNVSTLELGDSALYLCASSSSTSGAYEQYFGPGTRLTVT.

This rearrangement joins TRBV7-9 to TRBJ2-7, with 9 bases lining up with TRBD1. The germline gives CDR1 SEHNR, CDR2 FQNEAQ (reference sequence). The CDR3 is 14 residues long. The J segment lost 2 bases and the V segment lost 7 bases, leaving 6 bases of the junction unmatched. The DNA for the CDR3 is TGTGCCAGCATGGGGACAGGGTACCCCTACGAGCAGTACTTC. Its translation: CASMGTGYPYEQYF.

This clone came up a few times. The chain employs TRBV9 and TRBJ2-5; TRBD2 matches at 8 bases. CDR1 is SGDLS and CDR2 is YYNGEE in the germline V gene. This CDR3 contains 12 residues. J lost 5 bases, V lost 4 bases, and 1 base had no gene match. For the CDR3, the DNA is TGTGCCAGCAGCCTAGCGGGTGAGACCCAGTACTTC. As protein: CASSLAGETQYF.

The chain has TRBV7-2 and TRBJ2-3, with D possibly TRBD1 on 6 matching bases. There are 18 residues in the CDR3. Germline CDR1 is SGHTA and CDR2 is FQGNSA. Deletions cut 5 bases from V and 1 base from J, with 22 bases between. CDR3: CASSRRQATPPRTDTQYF. The DNA of the CDR3 is TGTGCCAGCAGCAGAAGACAGGCCACTCCACCCCGCACAGATACGCAGTATTTT.

CDR3 in amino acids: CASSKGQGIPEAFF. The CDR3 nucleotides are TGTGCCAGCAGCAAGGGACAGGGGATCCCTGAAGCTTTCTTT. The rearrangement joins TRBV7-2 to TRBJ1-1, with 10 bases lining up with TRBD1. After removal of 5 bases from V and 6 bases from J, the junction contained 6 bases not matched to a gene. The CDR3 loop spans 14 amino acids. Looked up from germline, CDR1 is SGHTA and CDR2 is FQGNSA.

The V and J genes are TRBV6-5 and TRBJ1-2; no clear D gene. The V end was cut by 0 bases, the J end by 8 bases, with 16 bases between. The CDR3 length is 15 residues. Germline values: CDR1 MNHEY, CDR2 SVGAGI. The DNA of the CDR3 is TGTGCCAGCAGTTACTCGACGCCGCAAGGAGGAGGCTACACCTTC. Translated: CASSYSTPQGGGYTF.

The chain uses TRBV27 and TRBJ1-1; 9 bases are shared with TRBD1. The V and J ends lost 6 bases and 5 bases, in that order; junction bases with no gene match: 7. The V gene's germline CDR1 is MNHEY and CDR2 SMNVEV (reference sequence). CDR3 length: 14 residues. The CDR3 DNA sequence: TGTGCCAGCAGACCACAGGGGGCACGAACTGAAGCTTTCTTT. Translating it yields CASRPQGARTEAFF.

This chain joins TRBV9 and TRBJ2-3, with 8 bases identical to TRBD2. This CDR3 spans 16 amino acids. Germline V gene lookup returns CDR1 SGDLS and CDR2 YYNGEE. With 0 bases clipped from V and 4 bases from J, the junction kept 7 bases outside the gene matches. CDR3 nucleotides: TGTGCCAGCAGCGTAGGAGTAGCGGGGTTGGCAGATACGCAGTATTTT. This gives the protein CASSVGVAGLADTQYF.

This rearrangement joins TRBV6-6 to TRBJ2-2; D remains ambiguous. V was shortened by 2 bases and J by 7 bases, with 5 bases between the two germline ends. The CDR3 has 12 amino acids. The germline V gene has CDR1 MNHNY and CDR2 SVGAGI (reference sequence). In DNA, the CDR3 is TGTGCCAGCAGTTACGAGTTCGGGGAGCTGTTTTTT. This sequence encodes CASSYEFGELFF.

This clone was detected ten times or more. The chain is built from TRBV7-2 and TRBJ2-5, with TRBD1 matching 7 bases. The trim removed 4 bases at V and 5 bases at J, leaving 16 bases unmatched. This CDR3 is built from 17 residues. The germline CDR1 and CDR2 sequences are SGHTA and FQGNSA. This CDR3 is CASSSPQPFRGTETQYF. The CDR3 bases are TGTGCCAGCAGCTCCCCTCAGCCCTTCAGGGGGACGGAGACCCAGTACTTC. Full variable domain (outside the CDR3, taken from reference TRBV7-2 and TRBJ2-5): GAGVSQSPSNKVTEKGKDVELRCDPISGHTALYWYRQSLGQGLEFLIYFQGNSAPDKSGLPSDRFSAERTGGSVSTLTIQRTQQEDSAVYLCASSSPQPFRGTETQYFGPGTRLLVL.

This clone was picked up a small number of times. This rearrangement joins TRBV5-4 to TRBJ1-1; 10 positions match TRBD1. CDR3 length: 14 amino acids. The germline gives CDR1 SGHNT, CDR2 YYREEE (reference sequence). Trimming cost V 4 bases and J 0 bases; bases outside gene matches: 0. CDR3 protein: CASSGTGVNTEAFF. The CDR3 region has the DNA TGTGCCAGCAGCGGGACAGGGGTGAACACTGAAGCTTTCTTT.

This clone has only a few counts. This chain joins TRBV7-9 and TRBJ2-5, with 7 positions matching TRBD1. The CDR3 is 16 residues long. From germline, CDR1 is SEHNR and CDR2 FQNEAQ (reference sequence). The J segment lost 5 bases and the V segment lost 5 bases, leaving 14 bases of the junction unmatched. The CDR3 sequence: CASSPKGQEPGETQYF. CDR3 sequence (DNA): TGTGCCAGCAGCCCTAAAGGACAGGAGCCCGGGGAGACCCAGTACTTC.

Only a few counts were recorded for this clone. The J gene is TRBJ2-7, the V gene TRBV5-1; maybe TRBD2 (6 bases). V was cut by 5 bases and J by 2 bases, with 17 bases left in between. Germline V CDR1 and CDR2: SGHRS, YFSETQ. The CDR3 totals 15 residues. The CDR3 nucleotides are TGCGCCAGCAGGTTGTTAGCGGACACAACCTACGAGCAGTACTTC. Its protein product is CASRLLADTTYEQYF.

This sequence joins TRBV7-2 and TRBJ2-5; TRBD1 is a possible D gene (6 bases). The germline V gene encodes CDR1 SGHTA and CDR2 FQGNSA. The germline V and J ends were trimmed by 6 bases and 5 bases, with 19 bases remaining between them. The CDR3 has 15 residues. CDR3 sequence reads: CASSTMTGARETQYF. In nucleotides, the CDR3 is TGTGCCAGCAGTACCATGACAGGAGCAAGGGAGACCCAGTACTTC.

This chain links TRBV7-9 with TRBJ1-5, with 9 bases matching TRBD1. This CDR3 has 17 residues. CDR1 is SEHNR and CDR2 is FQNEAQ in the germline V gene (reference sequence). After removal of 0 bases from V and 0 bases from J, the junction contained 3 bases not matched to a gene. The CDR3 coding sequence is TGTGCCAGCAGCTTAGCGACAGGGGGATATAGCAATCAGCCCCAGCATTTT. Translating gives CASSLATGGYSNQPQHF.

This clone was counted a single time. The chain combines TRBV6-6 with TRBJ2-1; maybe TRBD1 (6 bases). From germline, CDR1 is MNHNY and CDR2 SVGAGI (reference sequence). V dropped 2 bases and J dropped 1 base, with 12 bases sitting between them. The CDR3 totals 16 residues. CDR3 nucleotide sequence: TGTGCCAGCAGTTACGGGAAGGACAGATCCTACAATGAGCAGTTCTTC. This sequence encodes CASSYGKDRSYNEQFF.

The genes are TRBV19 and TRBJ1-6; 8 bases map to TRBD1. The germline CDR1 and CDR2 sequences are LNHDA and SQIVND (reference sequence). V gave up 4 bases and J gave up 1 base; unmatched junction bases: 12. The CDR3 totals 19 residues. Here the CDR3 reads CASSNRGRGHRSYNSPLHF. CDR3 DNA: TGTGCCAGTAGTAACCGGGGCAGGGGGCATAGGTCCTATAATTCACCCCTCCACTTT.

This clone was detected only a few times. This sequence joins TRBV18 and TRBJ1-1; D is perhaps TRBD1 (5 bases). Germline assignment: CDR1 KGHSH and CDR2 LQKENI. V was cut by 1 base and J by 9 bases, with 9 bases left in between. This CDR3 has 12 residues. This chain's CDR3 is CASSPLDSKAFF. CDR3 DNA: TGTGCCAGCTCACCACTAGACAGTAAAGCTTTCTTT.

This chain joins TRBV11-2 and TRBJ2-3, with 9 bases fitting TRBD1. This CDR3 contains 15 residues. V trimming: 5 bases; J trimming: 1 base; junction bases outside the gene matches: 4. Germline V gene lookup returns CDR1 SGHAT and CDR2 FQNNGV. CDR3 DNA sequence: TGTGCCAGCAGCGTCCGGGACAGGGGCACAGATACGCAGTATTTT. It is translated as CASSVRDRGTDTQYF.

The V gene is TRBV19, the J gene TRBJ2-5; 10 bases line up with TRBD1. Germline V gene data show CDR1 as LNHDA and CDR2 as SQIVND (reference sequence). V lost 6 bases and J lost 1; bases outside the gene matches: 8. The CDR3 has 16 residues. CDR3 coding DNA: TGTGCCAGTAGACAAAGGACAGGGGGGGCCCAAGAGACCCAGTACTTC. It translates to CASRQRTGGAQETQYF.

This clone was seen a few times. The rearrangement joins TRBV14 to TRBJ2-1; 7 bases match TRBD1. The CDR3 covers 16 residues. Germline CDR1 reads SGHDN; CDR2 reads FVKESK. Unmatched junction bases numbered 7, after V lost 1 base and J lost 4 bases. This CDR3 reads CASSQVPDRRYNEQFF. DNA of the CDR3: TGTGCCAGCAGCCAAGTACCGGACAGGAGGTACAATGAGCAGTTCTTC.

The J gene is TRBJ2-3, the V gene TRBV27, with D hard to call. Trimming shortened V by 9 bases and J by 1 base, and 17 bases separated the two germline ends. The CDR3 is 15 residues long. CDR1 is MNHEY and CDR2 is SMNVEV in the germline V gene (reference sequence). This CDR3 reads CASHSLVKGTDTQYF. The CDR3 DNA reads TGTGCCAGTCACTCGCTAGTAAAGGGCACAGATACGCAGTATTTT.

The chain has TRBV9 and TRBJ2-1; D gene uncertain. The CDR3 has 16 residues. Germline CDR1 reads SGDLS; CDR2 reads YYNGEE. V shed 3 bases and J shed 4 bases, with 17 bases lying between them. CDR3 region: CASSEVAPTLYNEQFF. For the CDR3, the DNA is TGTGCCAGCAGCGAGGTAGCCCCAACGCTTTACAATGAGCAGTTCTTC.

The chain couples TRBV4-1 to TRBJ2-6, with TRBD2 as a possible D gene (5 bases). This CDR3 region has 19 residues. Germline CDR1 and CDR2: MGHRA and YSYEKL. V was clipped by 0 bases and J by 4 bases, with 19 bases between them. The CDR3 sequence: CASSQETGWGASGANVLTF. The CDR3 region has the DNA TGCGCCAGCAGCCAAGAGACCGGCTGGGGAGCCTCGGGGGCCAACGTCCTGACTTTC.

This clone was counted once. The chain joins TRBV5-4 to TRBJ2-5; 9 bases map to TRBD2. The CDR3 consists of 19 residues. Germline trimming cut 4 bases from V and 0 bases from J; bases unmatched to any gene: 16. Looked up from germline, CDR1 is SGHNT and CDR2 is YYREEE (reference sequence). The CDR3, as DNA: TGTGCCAGCAGCAAAGAAGGGCGAGTTAGCGGGGGAAACCAAGAGACCCAGTACTTC. Protein product: CASSKEGRVSGGNQETQYF.

V and J are TRBV28 and TRBJ1-6; tentatively, D is TRBD1 (5 bases). CDR3 length equals 16 residues. V lost 5 bases to trimming and J lost 6 bases, with 17 bases between them. Per germline, CDR1 MDHEN and CDR2 SYDVKM. This CDR3 is CASSPHLGASNSPLHF. CDR3 coding DNA: TGTGCCAGCAGTCCCCACCTAGGGGCGTCTAATTCACCCCTCCACTTT.

This clone was seen only a few times. The V gene is TRBV29-1, the J gene TRBJ1-1, with TRBD1 identical over 7 bases. Germline V gives CDR1 SQVTM, CDR2 ANQGSEA. CDR3 length: 11 residues. Trimming at V came to 8 bases and at J to 4 bases, leaving 4 bases not matched to a gene. The CDR3 DNA follows: TGCAGCTTCTACAGGGGCACTGAAGCTTTCTTT. Translated, it gives CSFYRGTEAFF.

This clone was seen a handful of times. The V call is TRBV5-5, the J call TRBJ2-1, with 9 bases fitting TRBD2. Germline V CDR1 and CDR2: SGHKS, YYEKEE (reference sequence). V shed 2 bases and J 1 base; nucleotides not matched to a gene: 1. The length of the CDR3 is 15 residues. In DNA form, the CDR3 reads TGTGCCAGCAGCTTTAGCGGGGGTTCCTACAATGAGCAGTTCTTC. Translation: CASSFSGGSYNEQFF.

This rearrangement joins TRBV6-1 to TRBJ1-2; 8 bases align to TRBD1. V was clipped by 4 bases and J by 6 bases; unmatched bases: 7. The length of the CDR3 is 14 residues. Germline CDR1 MNHNS, CDR2 SASEGT. The CDR3 sequence: CASSARQGRDGYTF. The CDR3, as DNA: TGTGCCAGCAGTGCGAGACAGGGGAGAGATGGCTACACCTTC.

The chain couples TRBV25-1 to TRBJ2-2, with a weak D call TRBD2 (6 bases). The CDR3 length is 16 residues. The V end lost 4 bases, the J end lost 2 bases, and 14 bases lay between the germline ends. Germline lookup yields CDR1 MGHDK and CDR2 SYGVNS. Here the CDR3 DNA reads TGTGCCAGCAGTGCCTCCGGGAGATTAAACACCGGGGAGCTGTTTTTT. Amino acid sequence: CASSASGRLNTGELFF.